A selection of T cell receptor beta chains follows, all from one sample in a study of T cell responses to AZD1222 COVID-19 vaccine. Measured with immunoSEQ multiplex PCR; TCRdb has only the in-frame clones, and not every one. Its table lists over 130,000 clones. Source material: peripheral blood. The receptors shown here come from an adult in good health. CDR3s leave out the opening cysteine and the closing phenylalanine or tryptophan. The order of the fields is J gene, V gene, CDR3 protein.

TRBJ1-3 | TRBV6-1 | ASSEALPRPGNTIY
TRBJ2-7 | TRBV5-4 | AGGQGTHEQY
TRBJ2-1 | TRBV30 | AWKASVYNEQF
TRBJ1-1 | TRBV19 | ASRPRPTLNTEAF
TRBJ1-5 | TRBV6-1 | ASSEPPYGQGEDQPQH
TRBJ2-1 | TRBV5-5 | ASSLDTSSEQF
TRBJ1-1 | TRBV29-1 | SVTGQNTEAF
TRBJ1-1 | TRBV10-2 | ASSESGGPLNTEAF
TRBJ1-2 | TRBV9 | AIPGQGPGGYT
TRBJ1-3 | TRBV2 | ASSLDRAGRNTIY
TRBJ1-2 | TRBV29-1 | SVAGDYGYT
TRBJ2-1 | TRBV12-2 | ASRLASRPPPGNEQF
TRBJ2-3 | TRBV30 | AWSVGFSGATDTQY
TRBJ1-1 | TRBV19 | ASSLRVGSGTEAF
TRBJ2-7 | TRBV28 | ASTQDRGDEQY
TRBJ1-2 | TRBV9 | ASSVASFGLPPATGYT
TRBJ2-7 | TRBV19 | ASSLGYEQY
TRBJ1-2 | TRBV5-5 | ASSFGDAREVYGYT
TRBJ2-1 | TRBV7-6 | ASSFTSGSYNEQF
TRBJ2-3 | TRBV18 | ASSPYGLAGATTDTQY
TRBJ2-1 | TRBV7-8 | ASSLMGLAGGPVNEQF
TRBJ1-4 | TRBV11-3 | ASSFRGTSTEKLF
TRBJ1-1 | TRBV5-1 | ASSNRVPNTEAF
TRBJ2-3 | TRBV7-2 | ASSLEPTGGTDTQY